Listed below are T cell receptor beta chains from one sample, sequenced in a study of T cell responses to AZD1222 COVID-19 vaccine. Sequenced by immunoSEQ multiplex PCR; TCRdb stores in-frame clones only, minus some. The repertoire holds around 150,000 clones, roughly 87% seen once, with approximately 5.9% in the top ten. The sample here was peripheral blood, taken 28 days after the second AZD1222 dose. The receptors were gathered from an adult who received the AZD1222 COVID-19 vaccine. CDR3s include the opening cysteine and the closing phenylalanine or tryptophan. D genes are given only for firm matches. Rows give clone size only sometimes, using once, few, many, or a class for an expanded clone.

>TRBV5-5|NA|NA|TRBJ1-2
CASSLGTAIAYGYTF
TGTGCCAGCAGCTTGGGGACAGCTATCGCCTATGGCTACACCTTC
>TRBV10-3|NA|NA|TRBJ1-5
CAIGGSGSNQPQHF
TGTGCCATCGGTGGGAGTGGGAGCAATCAGCCCCAGCATTTT
>TRBV3-1/TRBV3-2|NA|TRBD1|TRBJ2-6
CASTPQGQGAAGANVLTF
TGTGCCAGCACCCCCCAGGGACAGGGGGCCGCTGGGGCCAACGTCCTGACTTTC
>TRBV11-2|NA|NA|TRBJ2-1
CASSPGESYNEQFF
TGTGCCAGCAGCCCGGGGGAATCGTACAATGAGCAGTTCTTC
>TRBV7-2|NA|NA|TRBJ1-3
CASSPAGLSGNTIYF
TGTGCCAGCAGCCCGGCAGGGCTCTCTGGAAACACCATATATTTT
>TRBV28|NA|TRBD1|TRBJ1-4
CASSQGQGALTNEKLFF
TGTGCCAGCAGCCAAGGACAGGGCGCCTTAACTAATGAAAAACTGTTTTTT
>TRBV6-5|once|NA|TRBJ1-2
CASTADSQLYGYTF
TGTGCCAGCACCGCGGACAGCCAACTATATGGCTACACCTTC
>TRBV6-5|NA|TRBD1|TRBJ1-1
CASSPTGWNTEAFF
TGTGCCAGCAGCCCGACAGGGTGGAACACTGAAGCTTTCTTT
>TRBV28|few|NA|TRBJ1-5
CASLTGGGGGNQPQHF
TGTGCCAGCCTAACGGGGGGGGGAGGCGGCAATCAGCCCCAGCATTTT
>TRBV27|NA|TRBD1|TRBJ1-2
CASTTRPGGYGYTF
TGTGCCAGCACCACCAGGCCAGGGGGCTATGGCTACACCTTC
>TRBV28|few|NA|TRBJ1-5
CASSFDRVNQPQHF
TGTGCCAGCAGTTTCGATAGGGTCAATCAGCCCCAGCATTTT
>TRBV3-1/TRBV3-2|NA|NA|TRBJ2-5
CASTRQKETQYF
TGTGCCAGCACCCGACAGAAAGAGACCCAGTACTTC
>TRBV5-1|once|NA|TRBJ2-1
CASSLAPGGGEQFF
TGCGCCAGCAGCCTGGCCCCAGGGGGGGGTGAGCAGTTCTTC
>TRBV29-1|NA|TRBD2|TRBJ2-3
CSVGGLAGAATQYF
TGCAGCGTTGGGGGCCTAGCGGGAGCAGCTACGCAGTATTTT
>TRBV6-1|NA|NA|TRBJ2-7
CASSEVFGGQFTNFYEQYF
TGTGCCAGCAGTGAAGTGTTCGGGGGACAGTTCACCAATTTCTACGAGCAGTACTTC
>TRBV19|NA|NA|TRBJ2-3
CASSRVSLPDTQYF
TGTGCCAGTAGTAGGGTCTCCCTCCCAGATACGCAGTATTTT
>TRBV28|NA|TRBD1|TRBJ1-2
CASLVGQGPMSGYTF
TGTGCCAGCTTAGTAGGACAGGGACCGATGAGTGGCTACACCTTC
>TRBV21-1|NA|NA|TRBJ1-2
CASSIFRRRGGYTF
TGTGCCAGCAGCATATTCCGACGCAGAGGGGGCTACACCTTC
>TRBV6-5|NA|NA|TRBJ2-7
CASSYQGTYEQYF
TGTGCCAGCAGTTACCAGGGTACCTACGAGCAGTACTTC
>TRBV19|NA|NA|TRBJ2-1
CASSRFHEQFF
TGTGCCAGTAGTCGTTTCCATGAGCAGTTCTTC
>TRBV28|NA|NA|TRBJ1-2
CASSLHQSGVRGYTF
TGTGCCAGCAGTTTGCATCAATCCGGGGTTCGGGGCTACACCTTC
>TRBV19|once|NA|TRBJ2-4
CASRGGSLAKNIQYF
TGTGCCAGTAGGGGAGGTTCTCTAGCCAAAAACATTCAGTACTTC
>TRBV7-2|NA|NA|TRBJ1-5
CASSHDTGLEQPQHF
TGTGCCAGCAGCCACGATACAGGGCTGGAGCAGCCCCAGCATTTT
>TRBV7-9|few|TRBD1|TRBJ1-2
CASSSLPGTGGIYGYTF
TGTGCCAGCAGCTCTTTACCCGGGACAGGGGGCATCTATGGCTACACCTTC